This T cell receptor beta chain originates from a study of tumour-infiltrating T cells in Burkitt lymphoma. The wider study: Patients covered every epidemiological subtype of Burkitt lymphoma.

Clones were sequenced by immunoSEQ multiplex PCR, and TCRdb holds only the in-frame ones, with some missing. The sample shows about 500 clones, 17% of them seen only once. This clone was recorded a few times. Its antigen is undetermined. Regarding the study as a whole: Several public clonotypes were shared across many Burkitt lymphoma patients.

This sequence originates from a human donor with Burkitt lymphoma. Source material: tumor tissue.

DNA of the CDR3: TGTGCCAGCAGCCCCACCGTTGGGGCTTATGGCTACACCTTC. This encodes CASSPTVGAYGYTF. This rearrangement joins TRBV11-2 to TRBJ1-2, with D possibly being TRBD1 (5 bases). The CDR3 covers 14 residues. Trimming removed 5 bases from V and 5 bases from J, with 15 bases in between. Germline CDR1 and CDR2: SGHAT and FQNNGV. The complete variable domain, with remaining parts taken from reference TRBV11-2 and TRBJ1-2, reads EAGVAQSPRYKIIEKRQSVAFWCNPISGHATLYWYQQILGQGPKLLIQFQNNGVVDDSQLPKDRFSAERLKGVDSTLKIQPAKLEDSAVYLCASSPTVGAYGYTFGSGTRLTVV.